Here is one T cell receptor beta chain with its context. As yet, its antigen is unknown. Sequencing templates came from extracted RNA that was reverse transcribed into cDNA. TCRdb's table, derived via immunoSEQ multiplex PCR, lists solely in-frame clones and lacks some. The sample records 150,000 to 200,000 clones, roughly 60% being singletons. The CDR3 has 14 residues. After removal of 7 bases from V and 7 bases from J, the junction contained 10 bases not matched to a gene. Germline CDR1 and CDR2: SQVTM and ANQGSEA. As for treatment: oral pan-JAK inhibitor, 5-10 mg twice daily. This specimen comes from a study of CD8+ T cells in alopecia areata. Study in general: After 6 to 18 months of tofacitinib, follow-up continued 6 months off drug. Study findings and constraints: Scalp sample data also include resident alphabeta T cells from normal skin.

The chain joins TRBV29-1 to TRBJ2-1; TRBD1 agrees at 10 bases. The sequence came from a human donor with alopecia areata. Sequencing was performed on CD4+ T cells sorted from blood, taken at week 24, from a patient treated with tofacitinib. The CDR3 here is CSATRDRGRNEQFF. The DNA of the CDR3 is TGCAGCGCAACCCGGGACAGGGGAAGGAATGAGCAGTTCTTC.